The clone carrying this TCR beta chain was counted a few times. Its antigen remains unidentified. This may arise from a read error, as a much more abundant clone is one base away. Different DNA sequences within this sample yield the same CDR3. This record comes from a study of metastatic and nonmetastatic thyroid tumors. Overall study: Blood and tumor or nodule tissue repertoires from malignant and benign thyroid patients were compared. Findings and limits, study-wide: As reported, TCR beta diversity in blood and tumor was significantly higher in malignant thyroid tumors than in benign nodules.

Germline values: CDR1 MNHNS, CDR2 SASEGT. The CDR3 consists of 15 residues. As processed by the authors: What underpinned the distant-metastasis classifier for papillary thyroid cancer was the set of CDR3 differences across clinicopathological groups. TCRdb re-called clones from the PCR reads using MiXCR. The authors' filters were not applied to this entry. The table shows roughly 58,000 clones, with just over 4% occurring only once. Ahead of thyroid surgery, no patient had received treatment of any kind. What was sequenced was blood. This clonotype was sampled from a female donor with papillary thyroid cancer or a benign thyroid nodule (not recorded which). Some clones in this sample may be carry-over from other donors' samples. The V call is TRBV6-1, the J call TRBJ2-7; a possible D gene is TRBD2 (6 bases). DNA of the CDR3: TGTGCCAGCGAGGAGGGCGGCAAGGACACCGACGAGCAATACTTC. It translates to CASEEGGKDTDEQYF.